A selection of T cell receptor beta chains follows, all from one sample in a study of T cell responses to AZD1222 COVID-19 vaccine. Assay: immunoSEQ multiplex PCR; the TCRdb copy retains only in-frame clones and omits some. The sample has some 150,000 clones, around 85% seen once. Sample: peripheral blood, taken on day 0 of AZD1222 vaccination. The receptors were gathered from an adult in good health. Each CDR3 is given with its conserved first and last residue. The order of the fields is clone size, V gene, D gene, J gene, CDR3 protein, CDR3 DNA. D genes are given only for firm matches. Clone size is shown for a subset of rows, as once, few, many or a class of expanded clone.

>NA|TRBV5-8|NA|TRBJ1-2
CASSLAGRGGYTF
TGTGCCAGCAGCTTGGCCGGGAGGGGCGGCTACACCTTC
>NA|TRBV27|NA|TRBJ2-3
CASSLFSDRTDTQYF
TGTGCCAGCAGTTTATTTTCAGACCGCACAGATACGCAGTATTTT
>NA|TRBV4-2|NA|TRBJ2-3
CASSQDGTPLNTDTQYF
TGTGCCAGCAGCCAAGATGGCACACCTCTCAACACAGATACGCAGTATTTT
>NA|TRBV19|NA|TRBJ2-1
CASSWTTLSSYNEQFF
TGTGCCAGTAGTTGGACTACGTTGAGCTCCTACAATGAGCAGTTCTTC
>NA|TRBV29-1|NA|TRBJ1-1
CSARRGAEAFF
TGCAGCGCCCGGAGGGGGGCGGAAGCTTTCTTT
>NA|TRBV30|TRBD2|TRBJ2-1
CAWSVKSSGSAIF
TGTGCCTGGAGTGTAAAATCTAGCGGGAGTGCGATCTTC
>once|TRBV18|NA|TRBJ1-4
CASSPPKAGGEKLFF
TGTGCCAGCTCACCCCCTAAGGCGGGTGGTGAAAAACTGTTTTTT
>NA|TRBV23-1|NA|TRBJ2-6
CASSHPDRREGANVLTF
TGCGCCAGCAGTCACCCAGACCGGCGCGAGGGGGCCAACGTCCTGACTTTC
>NA|TRBV6-8|NA|TRBJ2-7
CASPTGGSYEQYF
TGTGCCAGCCCGACCGGCGGTTCCTACGAGCAGTACTTC
>once|TRBV28|NA|TRBJ2-1
CASSLSYNEQFF
TGTGCCAGCAGTTTATCTTACAATGAGCAGTTCTTC
>NA|TRBV5-1|NA|TRBJ2-1
CASNRADSSYNEQFF
TGCGCCAGCAATCGGGCGGACAGCTCCTACAATGAGCAGTTCTTC
>NA|TRBV10-1|NA|TRBJ1-3
CASSDGSNSGNTIYF
TGCGCCAGCAGTGACGGGAGTAACTCTGGAAACACCATATATTTT
>NA|TRBV11-2|TRBD2|TRBJ2-7
CASSARLAGPYEQYF
TGTGCCAGCAGCGCCAGACTAGCGGGACCCTACGAGCAGTACTTC
>once|TRBV10-3|TRBD2|TRBJ2-7
CAISESTSVGYEQYF
TGTGCCATCAGTGAGTCGACTAGCGTGGGGTACGAGCAGTACTTC
>NA|TRBV7-2|NA|TRBJ2-7
CASSLELIYEQYF
TGTGCCAGCAGCTTAGAGCTCATCTACGAGCAGTACTTC
>NA|TRBV19|NA|TRBJ2-6
CASTGAGANVLTF
TGTGCCAGTACAGGGGCTGGGGCCAACGTCCTGACTTTC
>NA|TRBV4-1|TRBD2|TRBJ2-5
CASSPRLAGGRLMETQYF
TGCGCCAGCAGCCCCCGACTAGCGGGGGGACGCTTGATGGAGACCCAGTACTTC
>NA|TRBV25-1|NA|TRBJ2-5
CASSGSRETQYF
TGTGCCAGCAGTGGAAGTCGGGAGACCCAGTACTTC
>few|TRBV10-3|NA|TRBJ1-5
CAISESGNSQPQHF
TGTGCCATCAGTGAGTCAGGGAACAGTCAGCCCCAGCATTTT
>once|TRBV6-2/TRBV6-3|NA|TRBJ2-5
CASSYSGAYQETQYF
TGTGCCAGCAGTTACTCCGGGGCGTACCAAGAGACCCAGTACTTC
>NA|TRBV11-2|NA|TRBJ1-4
CASSMGTPSNEKLFF
TGTGCCAGCAGCATGGGGACGCCCTCTAATGAAAAACTGTTTTTT
>NA|TRBV3-1/TRBV3-2|NA|TRBJ2-1
CASSPTRGETYNEQFF
TGTGCCAGCAGCCCCACTAGGGGGGAAACCTACAATGAGCAGTTCTTC
>NA|TRBV2|NA|TRBJ1-6
CASRPVTDLDNSPLHF
TGTGCCAGCAGACCCGTGACAGACCTAGATAATTCACCCCTCCACTTT
>NA|TRBV4-2|TRBD1|TRBJ1-2
CASSRERQGLYGYTF
TGTGCCAGCAGCCGAGAACGACAGGGGCTCTATGGCTACACCTTC
>once|TRBV19|TRBD1|TRBJ1-1
CASSIEPGQGTEAFF
TGTGCCAGTAGTATAGAACCGGGACAGGGGACTGAAGCTTTCTTT
>NA|TRBV7-8|NA|TRBJ1-1
CASSGDVAGADTEAFF
TGTGCCAGCAGCGGAGATGTCGCAGGGGCTGACACTGAAGCTTTCTTT
>NA|TRBV9|NA|TRBJ1-3
CASSAGVTSGNTIYF
TGTGCCAGCAGCGCTGGGGTCACCTCTGGAAACACCATATATTTT